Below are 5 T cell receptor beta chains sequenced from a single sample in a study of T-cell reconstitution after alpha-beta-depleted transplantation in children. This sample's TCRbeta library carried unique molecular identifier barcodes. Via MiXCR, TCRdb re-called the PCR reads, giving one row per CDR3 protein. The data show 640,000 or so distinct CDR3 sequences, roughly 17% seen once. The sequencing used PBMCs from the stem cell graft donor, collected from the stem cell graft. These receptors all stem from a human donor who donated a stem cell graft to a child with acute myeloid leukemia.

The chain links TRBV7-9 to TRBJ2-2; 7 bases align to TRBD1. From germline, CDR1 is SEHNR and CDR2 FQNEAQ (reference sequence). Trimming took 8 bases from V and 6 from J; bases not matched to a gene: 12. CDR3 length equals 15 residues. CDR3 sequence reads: CASRQDRAFPGELFF. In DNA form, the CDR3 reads TGTGCCAGCCGACAAGACAGGGCTTTCCCCGGGGAGCTGTTTTTT.

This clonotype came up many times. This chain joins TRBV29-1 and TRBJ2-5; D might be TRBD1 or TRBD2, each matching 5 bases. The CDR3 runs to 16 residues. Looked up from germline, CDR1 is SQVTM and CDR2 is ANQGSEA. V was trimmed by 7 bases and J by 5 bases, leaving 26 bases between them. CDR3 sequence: CSAQINAAGWGETQYF. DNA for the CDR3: TGCAGCGCCCAGATAAACGCAGCAGGGTGGGGGGAGACCCAGTACTTC.

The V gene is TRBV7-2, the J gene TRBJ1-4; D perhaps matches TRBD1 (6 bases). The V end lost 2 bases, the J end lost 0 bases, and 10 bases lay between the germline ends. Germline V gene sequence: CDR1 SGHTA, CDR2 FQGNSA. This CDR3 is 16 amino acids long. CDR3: CASSLHQGSTNEKLFF. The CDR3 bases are TGTGCCAGCAGCTTACACCAGGGGTCAACTAATGAAAAACTGTTTTTT.

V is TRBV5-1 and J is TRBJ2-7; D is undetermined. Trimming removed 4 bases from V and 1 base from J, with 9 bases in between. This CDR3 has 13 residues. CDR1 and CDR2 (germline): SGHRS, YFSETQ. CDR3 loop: CASSRKRSYEQYV. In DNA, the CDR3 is TGCGCCAGCAGCCGTAAGAGATCCTACGAGCAGTACGTC.

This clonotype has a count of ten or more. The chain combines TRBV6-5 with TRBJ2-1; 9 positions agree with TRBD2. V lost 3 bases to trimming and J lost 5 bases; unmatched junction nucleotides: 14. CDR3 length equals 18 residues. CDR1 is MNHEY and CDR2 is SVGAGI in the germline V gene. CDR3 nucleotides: TGTGCCAGCAGTTATCGCAGGCCCCTAGCGGGGTATGACAATGAGCAGTTCTTC. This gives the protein CASSYRRPLAGYDNEQFF.